The following is a T cell receptor (beta chain) sequence with its context. The antigen remains undetermined. Alongside a J-beta primer mix, a sample-barcoded 5' primer served in a second PCR lasting about 7 to 12 cycles. The template-switch adaptor, which had 12 random nucleotides, put a tag on each cDNA molecule. TCRdb re-called the 5' RACE reads with MiXCR, one entry per CDR3 protein. The top ten hold 20% to 25% of the sample, which has approximately 1,700,000 distinct CDR3 sequences, approximately 40% seen once. These data belong to a study of blood T cells in healthy people across ages. Notes on the study in general: TCR beta diversity per million T cells fell roughly linearly with age. Higher diversity, along with more naive CD4+ cells, distinguished long-lived donors from aged donors.

The CDR3 contains 14 residues. Germline CDR1 and CDR2: MNHEY and SVGEGT. Trimming shortened V by 4 bases and J by 3 bases, and 10 bases separated the two germline ends. The sequence was collected from a human donor in good health. Sequenced material: blood. The chain uses TRBV6-2 or TRBV6-3 and TRBJ1-5; no clear D gene. CDR3: CASSWAGLNQPQHF. CDR3 sequence (DNA): TGTGCCAGCAGTTGGGCAGGTCTCAATCAGCCCCAGCATTTT.